The present T cell receptor beta chain was sequenced within a study of regulatory T cells in long-lasting Graves disease. Points from the study as a whole: Sample size was small, which may have lowered accuracy.

TCR beta libraries were built with iRepertoire HTBI primers and Arm-PCR of CDR3 regions. TCRdb re-called the multiplex PCR reads with MiXCR, one entry per CDR3 protein. The table has roughly 450,000 distinct CDR3 sequences, about 22% seen once. This clonotype was counted many times. No antigen is known for it. The time point here: persistent/refractory GD, antithyroid drugs over 5 years with positive TRAb. PBMC RNA was the source of the TCR library. Peripheral blood, 8.5 to 10 milliliters per patient, was collected in EDTA tubes. The clonotype comes from a female donor with Graves disease. The material sequenced was peripheral blood mononuclear cells (PBMCs), taken when the disease was refractory, from a patient treated with antithyroid drugs.

CDR3: CASPPEGRVATEAFF. The CDR3 nucleotides read TGTGCCAGCCCCCCCGAAGGACGGGTTGCTACTGAAGCTTTCTTT. V is TRBV28 and J is TRBJ1-1; D ambiguous. Per the germline V gene, CDR1 is MDHEN and CDR2 is SYDVKM. V gave up 8 bases and J gave up 5 bases, with 21 bases separating them. The length of the CDR3 is 15 residues.